The 10 T cell receptor beta chains below all came from one sample that was sequenced in a study of shared clonotypes between healthy human individuals. Repertoires were generated with immunoSEQ multiplex PCR, while TCRdb's copy carries only in-frame clones and drops some. The sample lists fewer than 1.6 million clones, around 98.5% seen once, with approximately 0.4% in the top ten. Material for sequencing was naive CD4+ T cells sorted from blood. Subset described: CD45RA+ positively selected. The receptor set was obtained from a man aged 25-40 years in good health.

V gene TRBV7-9 combines with J gene TRBJ2-4, with D hard to call. The CDR3 contains 14 residues. V was cut by 5 bases and J by 5 bases, with 13 bases left in between. Germline V gene data show CDR1 as SEHNR and CDR2 as FQNEAQ (reference sequence). The chain's CDR3 is CASSPFETQNIQYF. The CDR3 bases are TGTGCCAGCAGCCCATTCGAAACCCAAAACATTCAGTACTTC. The entire variable domain, with the rest obtained from reference TRBV7-9 and TRBJ2-4, is as follows: DTGVSQNPRHKITKRGQNVTFRCDPISEHNRLYWYRQTLGQGPEFLTYFQNEAQLEKSRLLSDRFSAERPKGSFSTLEIQRTEQGDSAMYLCASSPFETQNIQYFGAGTRLSVL.

A single count supports this clone. The chain is built from TRBV7-9 and TRBJ1-3; the D is unclear. V shed 5 bases and J shed 0 bases, with 8 bases lying between them. The germline V gene has CDR1 SEHNR and CDR2 FQNEAQ (reference sequence). This CDR3 has 14 amino acids. This CDR3 reads CASSPGNSGNTIYF. The DNA of the CDR3 is TGTGCCAGCAGCCCGGGTAACTCTGGAAACACCATATATTTT.

The V and J genes are TRBV27 and TRBJ1-3; D call uncertain. Trimming left V 2 bases short and J 0 bases short, with 8 bases between. Germline lookup yields CDR1 MNHEY and CDR2 SMNVEV (reference sequence). This CDR3 contains 15 residues. In nucleotides, the CDR3 is TGTGCCAGCAGTTTAAGGATGAACTCTGGAAACACCATATATTTT. This codes for CASSLRMNSGNTIYF.

The chain links TRBV11-2 to TRBJ2-3; possibly TRBD1 or TRBD2 for D (6 bases each). Deletions cut 1 base from V and 2 bases from J, with 13 bases between. The CDR3 has 16 amino acids. CDR1 is SGHAT, CDR2 FQNNGV, per germline. The CDR3 bases are TGTGCCAGCAGCTTAGTTCCCCGGGGGCTCACAGATACGCAGTATTTT. Amino acid sequence: CASSLVPRGLTDTQYF.

This clone came up once. The V and J genes are TRBV2 and TRBJ2-5; D call uncertain. Germline loops: CDR1 SNHLY, CDR2 FYNNEI. V lost 11 bases and J 3 bases, leaving 10 bases between the germline ends. The CDR3 runs 11 residues. CDR3 bases: TGTGCCGGCCAGGTTGAAGAGACCCAGTACTTC. Amino acid sequence: CAGQVEETQYF.

V and J are TRBV6-6 and TRBJ1-1; D remains ambiguous. Germline V gene lookup returns CDR1 MNHNY and CDR2 SVGAGI (reference sequence). Deletions cut 4 bases from V and 3 bases from J, with 9 bases between. This CDR3 spans 13 amino acids. CDR3 residues: CASSWYRDTEAFF. CDR3 nucleotide sequence: TGTGCCAGCAGTTGGTACCGGGACACTGAAGCTTTCTTT.

The V call is TRBV5-1, the J call TRBJ1-4; D is undetermined. V gave up 7 bases and J gave up 7 bases, with 17 bases separating them. The CDR3 is 14 amino acids. Germline-derived CDR1 and CDR2 are SGHRS and YFSETQ. The CDR3 reads CASRSSSPGEKLFF. In DNA, the CDR3 is TGCGCCAGCCGATCTTCGTCACCGGGTGAAAAACTGTTTTTT. The whole variable domain, filled in from reference TRBV5-1 and TRBJ1-4, reads KAGVTQTPRYLIKTRGQQVTLSCSPISGHRSVSWYQQTPGQGLQFLFEYFSETQRNKGNFPGRFSGRQFSNSRSEMNVSTLELGDSALYLCASRSSSPGEKLFFGSGTQLSVL.

This chain links TRBV18 with TRBJ2-7; D unresolved. V was pared by 1 base and J by 4 bases, with 11 bases between. Germline V gene sequence: CDR1 KGHSH, CDR2 LQKENI. This CDR3 has 14 amino acids. CDR3 bases: TGTGCCAGCTCACCACTCCGGGCCATATACGAGCAGTACTTC. This sequence encodes CASSPLRAIYEQYF.

This sequence joins TRBV6-6 and TRBJ2-7; 9 bases match TRBD1. CDR3 length: 14 residues. Germline V gene sequence: CDR1 MNHNY, CDR2 SVGAGI (reference sequence). V shed 6 bases and J 9 bases; nucleotides not matched to a gene: 12. In DNA, the CDR3 is TGTGCCAGCAGAGATAGTGGGACAGGGCTTCGGCAGTACTTC. Protein sequence: CASRDSGTGLRQYF.

This clone was seen just once. This rearrangement joins TRBV2 to TRBJ2-3; D possibly corresponds to TRBD2 (5 bases). Germline CDR1 reads SNHLY; CDR2 reads FYNNEI. The V and J ends lost 9 bases and 3 bases respectively, with 10 bases between them. This CDR3 contains 12 residues. CDR3 nucleotide sequence: TGTGCCAGTGGGAGTCTGACAGATACGCAGTATTTT. Protein sequence: CASGSLTDTQYF.